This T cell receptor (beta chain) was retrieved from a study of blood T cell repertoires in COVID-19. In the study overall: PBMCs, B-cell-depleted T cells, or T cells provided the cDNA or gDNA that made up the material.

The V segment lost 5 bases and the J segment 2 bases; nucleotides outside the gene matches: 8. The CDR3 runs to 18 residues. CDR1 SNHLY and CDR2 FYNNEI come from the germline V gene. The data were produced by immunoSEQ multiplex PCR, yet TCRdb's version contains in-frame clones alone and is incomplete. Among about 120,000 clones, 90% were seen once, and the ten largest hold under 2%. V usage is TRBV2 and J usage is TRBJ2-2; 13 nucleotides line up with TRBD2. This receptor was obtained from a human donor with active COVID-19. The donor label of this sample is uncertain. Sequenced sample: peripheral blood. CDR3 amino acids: CASSPRLAGGLNTGELFF. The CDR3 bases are TGTGCCAGCAGTCCTCGACTAGCGGGGGGCTTAAACACCGGGGAGCTGTTTTTT.